The TCR beta chain described here comes from a study of T cells in Graves' hyperthyroidism and ophthalmopathy. For this clonotype: Because the CDR3 is missing its conserved closing phenylalanine or tryptophan, this is likely a read error.

Template material for amplifying TCR beta CDR3 regions consisted of RNA transcripts. Using the HTBI primer set, a first-round RT-PCR was run on the TCR CDR3. Using its own MiXCR run on the multiplex PCR reads, TCRdb lists one record per CDR3 protein. The data show a few hundred thousand distinct CDR3 sequences, around a sixth seen once. Patients between 18 and 65 years old had hyperthyroidism, newly diagnosed and lasting under 2 months. CDR3 length: 11 residues. Germline lookup yields CDR1 GTSNPN and CDR2 SVGIG (reference sequence). V dropped 0 bases and J dropped 4 bases, with 3 bases sitting between them.

The chain is built from TRBV30 and TRBJ2-5; no reliable D call. The clonotype was recovered from a woman aged 25 to 39 with Graves' hyperthyroidism. The specimen sequenced was blood. CDR3: CAWSVRETQYL. The CDR3 DNA reads TGTGCCTGGAGTGTACGAGAGACCCAGTACCTC.